This T cell receptor (beta chain) comes out of a study of early T cells in non-severe SARS-CoV-2 infection. MiXCR, run by TCRdb on the 5' RACE reads, gives a single entry per CDR3 protein. The sample lists about 29,000 distinct CDR3 sequences; roughly 5.4% were seen once. Germline values: CDR1 MNHEY, CDR2 SVGAGI. CDR3 length: 15 amino acids. Unmatched junction bases numbered 10, after V lost 4 bases and J lost 5 bases. V is TRBV6-5 and J is TRBJ2-5; 7 bases are a match to TRBD2. Sequencing input: whole blood. This TCR came from an adult who was a healthcare worker with PCR-confirmed SARS-CoV-2 infection or an uninfected control (not recorded which). This chain's CDR3 is CASSFLAGGGETQYF. The CDR3 bases are TGTGCCAGCAGTTTCTTAGCGGGCGGAGGGGAGACCCAGTACTTC.